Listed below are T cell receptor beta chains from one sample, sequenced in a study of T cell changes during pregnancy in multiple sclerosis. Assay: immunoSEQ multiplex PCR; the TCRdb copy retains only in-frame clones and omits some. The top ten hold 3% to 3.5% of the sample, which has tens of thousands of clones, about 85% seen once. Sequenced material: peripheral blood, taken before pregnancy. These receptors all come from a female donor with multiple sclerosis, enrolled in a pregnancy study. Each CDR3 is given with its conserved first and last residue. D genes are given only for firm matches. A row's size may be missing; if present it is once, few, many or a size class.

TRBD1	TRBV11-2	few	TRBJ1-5	TGTGCCAGCAGCCCAGGGGGTGAGGGCAATCAGCCCCAGCATTTT	CASSPGGEGNQPQHF
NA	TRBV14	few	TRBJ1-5	TGTGCCAGCAGCCAAGGAGCGGCGGGGCCCCAGCATTTT	CASSQGAAGPQHF
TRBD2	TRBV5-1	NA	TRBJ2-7	TGCGCCAGCAGCTTGGGTCTAGCGGGTACCTACGAGCAGTACTTC	CASSLGLAGTYEQYF
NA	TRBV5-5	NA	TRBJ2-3	TGTGCCAGCAGCTTTTGGACAGAGGCAGATACGCAGTATTTT	CASSFWTEADTQYF
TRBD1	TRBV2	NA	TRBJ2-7	TGTGCCACCGGACAGGGGGCCTACGAGCAGTACTTC	CATGQGAYEQYF
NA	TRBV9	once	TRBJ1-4	TGTGCCAGCAGTGACAGTCCTAATGAAAAACTGTTTTTT	CASSDSPNEKLFF
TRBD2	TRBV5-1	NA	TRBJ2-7	TGCGCCAGCAGCTTGGGTCCTTTAGCGGGGAACTCCTACGAGCAGTACTTC	CASSLGPLAGNSYEQYF
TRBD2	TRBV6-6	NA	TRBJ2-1	TGTGCCAGCAGTTACGGGGGGGAGAGCTCCTACAATGAGCAGTTCTTC	CASSYGGESSYNEQFF
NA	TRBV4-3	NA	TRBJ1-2	TGCGCCAGCAGCCAAGATAGAGGAGGGTATAATGGCTACACCTTC	CASSQDRGGYNGYTF
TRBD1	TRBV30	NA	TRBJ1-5	TGTGCCTCCGCGACAGGGACTAATCAGCCCCAGCATTTT	CASATGTNQPQHF
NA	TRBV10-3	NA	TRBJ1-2	TGTGCCATCGTGGCAGGGAGGAATAACTATGGCTACACCTTC	CAIVAGRNNYGYTF
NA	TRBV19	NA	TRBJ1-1	TGTGCCAGTAGTCCAATCGGAATCGGGAGAACACTGATCACGCCAGAGGAGAACACTGAAGCTTTCTTT	CASSPIGIGRTLITPEENTEAFF
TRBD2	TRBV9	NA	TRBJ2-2	TGTGCCAGCAGCGTAGTATCTAGCGGGGACGGGGAGCTGTTTTTT	CASSVVSSGDGELFF
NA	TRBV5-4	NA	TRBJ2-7	TGTGCCAGCAGCTGGCAGGGAACCTACGAGCAGTACTTC	CASSWQGTYEQYF
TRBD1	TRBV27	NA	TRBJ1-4	TGTGCCAGCAGTCCGCGGACAGGGAGGACTAATGAAAAACTGTTTTTT	CASSPRTGRTNEKLFF
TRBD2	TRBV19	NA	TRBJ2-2	TGTGCCAGTAGTCGGACTAGCGGGTCCCCCGGGGAGCTGTTTTTT	CASSRTSGSPGELFF